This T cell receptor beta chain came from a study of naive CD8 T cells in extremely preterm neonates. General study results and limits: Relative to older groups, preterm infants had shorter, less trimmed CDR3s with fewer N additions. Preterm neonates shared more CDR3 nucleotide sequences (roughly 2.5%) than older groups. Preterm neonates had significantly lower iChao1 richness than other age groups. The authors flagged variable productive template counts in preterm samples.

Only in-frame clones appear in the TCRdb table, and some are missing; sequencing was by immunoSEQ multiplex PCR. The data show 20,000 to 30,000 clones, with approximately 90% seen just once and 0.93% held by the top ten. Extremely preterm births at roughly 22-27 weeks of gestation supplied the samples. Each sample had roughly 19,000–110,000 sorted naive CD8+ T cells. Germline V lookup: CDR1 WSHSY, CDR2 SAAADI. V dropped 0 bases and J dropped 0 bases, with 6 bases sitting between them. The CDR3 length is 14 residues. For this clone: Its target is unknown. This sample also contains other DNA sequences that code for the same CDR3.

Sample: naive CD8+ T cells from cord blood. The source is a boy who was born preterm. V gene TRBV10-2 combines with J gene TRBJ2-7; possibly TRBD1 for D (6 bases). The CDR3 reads CASSESGGSYEQYF. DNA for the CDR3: TGCGCCAGCAGTGAGTCAGGGGGCTCCTACGAGCAGTACTTC.